The present T cell receptor beta chain was sequenced within a study of cytomegalovirus exposure and HLA in healthy donors. Study-level points and caveats: Within an earlier analysis, most TCR beta V segments proved productive either about 87% or about 30% of the time.

In the PCR, 60 Vbeta and 13 Jbeta primers were used. Clones were sequenced by immunoSEQ multiplex PCR, and TCRdb holds only the in-frame ones, with some missing. The data hold 130,000 to 150,000 clones, with approximately 80% observed a single time. CDR1 is LGHNA, CDR2 YNFKEQ, per germline. The CDR3 is made up of 17 amino acids. The V and J ends lost 0 bases and 1 base respectively, with 15 bases between them. Concerning this clone itself: Its antigen is still unknown.

This sequence originates from a woman in her late teens or twenties in good health and CMV-seropositive. The V call is TRBV4-2, the J call TRBJ1-2, with D hard to call. Sample: PBMCs. CDR3 sequence: CASSQDPRRSNNYGYTF. The DNA of the CDR3 is TGTGCCAGCAGCCAAGATCCTCGGAGAAGCAATAACTATGGCTACACCTTC.